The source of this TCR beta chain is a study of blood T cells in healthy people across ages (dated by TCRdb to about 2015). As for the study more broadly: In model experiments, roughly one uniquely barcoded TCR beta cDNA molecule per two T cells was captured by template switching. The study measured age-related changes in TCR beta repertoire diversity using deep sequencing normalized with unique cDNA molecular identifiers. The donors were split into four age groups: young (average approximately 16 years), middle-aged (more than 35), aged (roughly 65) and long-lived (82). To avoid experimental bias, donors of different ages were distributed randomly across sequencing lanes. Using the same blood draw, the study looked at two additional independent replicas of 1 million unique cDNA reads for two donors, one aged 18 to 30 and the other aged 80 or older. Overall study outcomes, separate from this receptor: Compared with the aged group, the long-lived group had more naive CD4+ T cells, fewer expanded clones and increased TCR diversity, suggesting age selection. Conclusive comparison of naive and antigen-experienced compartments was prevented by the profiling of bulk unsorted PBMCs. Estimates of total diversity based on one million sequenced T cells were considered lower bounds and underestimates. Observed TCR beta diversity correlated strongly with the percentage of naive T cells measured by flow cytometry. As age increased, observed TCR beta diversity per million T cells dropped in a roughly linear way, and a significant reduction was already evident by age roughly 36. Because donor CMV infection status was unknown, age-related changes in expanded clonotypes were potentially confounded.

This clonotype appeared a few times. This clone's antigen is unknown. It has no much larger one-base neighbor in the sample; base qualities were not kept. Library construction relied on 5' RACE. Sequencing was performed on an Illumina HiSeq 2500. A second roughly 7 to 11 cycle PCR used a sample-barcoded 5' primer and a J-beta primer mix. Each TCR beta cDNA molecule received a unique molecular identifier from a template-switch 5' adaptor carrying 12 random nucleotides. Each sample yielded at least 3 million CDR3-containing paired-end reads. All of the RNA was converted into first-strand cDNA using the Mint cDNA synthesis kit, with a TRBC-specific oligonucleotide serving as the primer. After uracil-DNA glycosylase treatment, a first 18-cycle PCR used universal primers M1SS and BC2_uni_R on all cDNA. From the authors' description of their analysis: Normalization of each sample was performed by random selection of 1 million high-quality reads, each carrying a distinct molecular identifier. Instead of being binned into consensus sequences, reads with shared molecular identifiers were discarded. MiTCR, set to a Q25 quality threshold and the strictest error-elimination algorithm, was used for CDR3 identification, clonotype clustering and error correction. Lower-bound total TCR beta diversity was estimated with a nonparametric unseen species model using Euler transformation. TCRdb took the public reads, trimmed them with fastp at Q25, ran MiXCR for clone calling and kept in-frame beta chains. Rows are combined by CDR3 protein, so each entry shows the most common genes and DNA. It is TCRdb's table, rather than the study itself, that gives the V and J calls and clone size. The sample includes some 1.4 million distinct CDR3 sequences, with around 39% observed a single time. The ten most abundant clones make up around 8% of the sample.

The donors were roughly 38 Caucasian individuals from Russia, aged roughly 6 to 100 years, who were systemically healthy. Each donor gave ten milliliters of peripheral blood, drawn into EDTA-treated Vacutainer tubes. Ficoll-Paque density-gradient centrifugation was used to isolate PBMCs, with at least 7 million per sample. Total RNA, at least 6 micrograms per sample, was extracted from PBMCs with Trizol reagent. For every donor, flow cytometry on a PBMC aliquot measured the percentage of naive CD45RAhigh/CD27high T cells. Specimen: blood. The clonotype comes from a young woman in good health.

The CDR3 in this case is CASSKGNFRDRENEQFF. In nucleotides, the sequence is TGTGCCAGCAGCAAAGGAAATTTCCGGGACAGGGAGAATGAGCAGTTCTTC. Recombination linked TRBV21-1 to TRBJ2-1; the D call in the table, TRBD1, was not verified against the DNA. TRBV21-1 is a known pseudogene. The CDR3 spans 17 residues, from the cysteine through the phenylalanine. The DNA shown is the 51-base CDR3, in frame from base 1.